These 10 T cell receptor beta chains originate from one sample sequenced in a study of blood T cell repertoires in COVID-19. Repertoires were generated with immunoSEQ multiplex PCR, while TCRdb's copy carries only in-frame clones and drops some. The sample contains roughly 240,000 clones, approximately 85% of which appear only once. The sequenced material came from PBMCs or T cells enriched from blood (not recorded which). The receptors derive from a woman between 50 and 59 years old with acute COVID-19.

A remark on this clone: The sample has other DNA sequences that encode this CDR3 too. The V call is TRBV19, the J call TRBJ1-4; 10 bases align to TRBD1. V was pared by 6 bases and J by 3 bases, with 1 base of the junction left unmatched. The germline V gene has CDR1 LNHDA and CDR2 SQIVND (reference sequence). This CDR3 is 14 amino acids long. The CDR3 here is CASRTGGSNEKLFF. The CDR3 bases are TGTGCCAGTAGGACAGGGGGCTCTAATGAAAAACTGTTTTTT. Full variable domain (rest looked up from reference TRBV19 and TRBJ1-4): DGGITQSPKYLFRKEGQNVTLSCEQNLNHDAMYWYRQDPGQGLRLIYYSQIVNDFQKGDIAEGYSVSREKKESFPLTVTSAQKNPTAFYLCASRTGGSNEKLFFGSGTQLSVL.

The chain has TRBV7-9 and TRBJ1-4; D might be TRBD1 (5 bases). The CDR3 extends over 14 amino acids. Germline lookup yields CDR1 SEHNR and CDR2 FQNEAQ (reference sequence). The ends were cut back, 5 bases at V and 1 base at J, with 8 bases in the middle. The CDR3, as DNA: TGTGCCAGCAGCCTGACAGAAACTAATGAAAAACTGTTTTTT. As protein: CASSLTETNEKLFF.

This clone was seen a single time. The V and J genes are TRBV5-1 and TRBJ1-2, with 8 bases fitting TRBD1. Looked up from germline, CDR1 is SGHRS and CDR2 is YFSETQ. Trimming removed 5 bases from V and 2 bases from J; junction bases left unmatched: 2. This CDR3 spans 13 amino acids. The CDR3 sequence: CASSWTGNYGYTF. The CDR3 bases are TGCGCCAGCAGTTGGACAGGGAACTATGGCTACACCTTC.

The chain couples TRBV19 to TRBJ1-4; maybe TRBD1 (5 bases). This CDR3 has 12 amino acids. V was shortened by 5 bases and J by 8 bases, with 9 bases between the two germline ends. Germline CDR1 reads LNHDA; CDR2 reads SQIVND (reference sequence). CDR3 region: CASSPDKEKLFF. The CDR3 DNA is TGTGCCAGTAGTCCGGACAAGGAAAAACTGTTTTTT.

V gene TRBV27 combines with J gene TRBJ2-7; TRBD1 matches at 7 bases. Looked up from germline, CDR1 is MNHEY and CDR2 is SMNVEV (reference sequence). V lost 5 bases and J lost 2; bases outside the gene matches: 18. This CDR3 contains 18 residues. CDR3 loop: CASSPLLSDRDPPYEQYF. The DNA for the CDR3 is TGTGCCAGCAGTCCCCTCCTCAGTGACAGGGATCCTCCCTACGAGCAGTACTTC.

The CDR3 is CASTKRGRGGPYNEQFF. The CDR3 bases are TGTGCCAGTACCAAGAGAGGGCGGGGGGGCCCCTACAATGAGCAGTTCTTC. The J gene is TRBJ2-1, the V gene TRBV19, with 9 bases identical to TRBD2. Unmatched junction bases numbered 12, after V lost 7 bases and J lost 2 bases. CDR3 length: 17 amino acids. Per germline, CDR1 LNHDA and CDR2 SQIVND (reference sequence).

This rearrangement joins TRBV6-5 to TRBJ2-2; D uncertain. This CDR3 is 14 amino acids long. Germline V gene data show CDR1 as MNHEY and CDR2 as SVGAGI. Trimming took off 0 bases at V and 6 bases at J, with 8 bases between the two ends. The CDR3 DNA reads TGTGCCAGCAGTTACTCGATGACTGCCGGGGAGCTGTTTTTT. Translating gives CASSYSMTAGELFF.

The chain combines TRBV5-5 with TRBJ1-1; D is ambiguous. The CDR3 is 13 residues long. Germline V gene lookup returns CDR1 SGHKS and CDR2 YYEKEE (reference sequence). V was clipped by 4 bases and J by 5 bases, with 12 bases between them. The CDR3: CASSPPGVTEAFF. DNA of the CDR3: TGTGCCAGCAGCCCGCCGGGTGTTACTGAAGCTTTCTTT.

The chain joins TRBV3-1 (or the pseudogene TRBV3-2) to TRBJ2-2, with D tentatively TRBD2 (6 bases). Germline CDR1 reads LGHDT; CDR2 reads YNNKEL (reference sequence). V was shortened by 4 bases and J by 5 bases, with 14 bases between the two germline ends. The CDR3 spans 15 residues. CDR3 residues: CASSPGSQRTGELFF. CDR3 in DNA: TGTGCCAGCAGCCCCGGGAGCCAGCGGACCGGGGAGCTGTTTTTT.

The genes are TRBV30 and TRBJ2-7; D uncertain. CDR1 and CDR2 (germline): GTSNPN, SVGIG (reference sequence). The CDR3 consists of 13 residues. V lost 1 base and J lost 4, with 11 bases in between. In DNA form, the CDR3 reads TGTGCCTGGAGTGCCTTTACACGTTACGAGCAGTACTTC. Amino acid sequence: CAWSAFTRYEQYF.